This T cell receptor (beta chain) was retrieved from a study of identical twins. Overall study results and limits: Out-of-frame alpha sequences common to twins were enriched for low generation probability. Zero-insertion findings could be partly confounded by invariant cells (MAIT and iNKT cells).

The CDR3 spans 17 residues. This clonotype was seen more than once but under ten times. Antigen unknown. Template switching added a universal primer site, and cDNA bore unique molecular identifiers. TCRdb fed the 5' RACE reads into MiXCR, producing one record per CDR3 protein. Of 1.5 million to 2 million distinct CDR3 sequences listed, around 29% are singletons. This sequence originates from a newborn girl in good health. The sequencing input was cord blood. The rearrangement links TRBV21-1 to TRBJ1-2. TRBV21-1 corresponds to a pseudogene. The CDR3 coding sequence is TGTGCCAGCAGCAAAGATGGAGGGGACGGGCGTAACTATGGCTACACCTTC. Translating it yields CASSKDGGDGRNYGYTF.